Listed here is a single TCR beta chain. Its antigen remains unknown. The sample comes from a study of post-analysis software for immune sequencing data. On the study more broadly: Courses of disease covered relapsing-remitting, secondary progressive and progressive-relapsing multiple sclerosis.

Tagging with unique molecular identifiers was a feature of the TCR beta cDNA libraries. One entry per CDR3 protein, called by TCRdb with MiXCR from the PCR reads. In the table there are 740,000 or so distinct CDR3 sequences, approximately 57% of which are singletons. Germline CDR1 reads SQVTM; CDR2 reads ANQGSEA. The CDR3 covers 14 residues. Trimming shortened V by 7 bases and J by 9 bases, and 22 bases separated the two germline ends. Whole-study results and caveats: Patients carried roughly five TRBV segments more frequently than controls did, and TRBV5-6, TRBV5-1 and TRBV20-1 were among them. Multiple sclerosis patients had significantly lower normalized Chao1 diversity than controls. Co-batched samples clustered tightly together by F measure.

The V and J genes are TRBV29-1 and TRBJ2-1; tentative D call: TRBD2 (5 bases). This receptor was taken from a girl aged 5-17 years with multiple sclerosis. The specimen sequenced was blood. The CDR3 DNA reads as TGCAGCGCCCCCTCACCCCATGCAGCGGTTGAGCAGTTCTTC. This translates into CSAPSPHAAVEQFF.